This T cell receptor beta chain was captured in a study of blood T cells in healthy people across ages. Study-wide results and caveats: Naive and antigen-experienced cells could not be conclusively compared, given unsorted PBMCs. Because donor CMV status was unknown, expanded clonotype changes were possibly confounded.

CDR3 size: 14 residues. CDR1 and CDR2 (germline): DFQATT, SNEGSKA (reference sequence). Alongside a J-beta primer mix, a sample-barcoded 5' primer served in a second PCR lasting about 7 to 11 cycles. Per sample, CDR3-containing paired-end reads numbered at least 3 million. One entry per CDR3 protein results from TCRdb running MiXCR on the 5' RACE reads. This table has hundreds of thousands of distinct CDR3 sequences, approximately 52% appearing once. In the case of this clonotype: Its antigen is not known. Possible read error: a much larger clone is one base away.

The specimen sequenced was blood. This TCR was sampled from a woman aged 80 or over in good health. J is TRBJ2-3 and V is TRBV20-1; 9 nucleotides line up with TRBD2. The CDR3 spells CSARDMRGGDTKYF. The DNA of the CDR3 is TGCAGTGCTAGAGATATGCGGGGGGGAGATACGAAGTATTTT.